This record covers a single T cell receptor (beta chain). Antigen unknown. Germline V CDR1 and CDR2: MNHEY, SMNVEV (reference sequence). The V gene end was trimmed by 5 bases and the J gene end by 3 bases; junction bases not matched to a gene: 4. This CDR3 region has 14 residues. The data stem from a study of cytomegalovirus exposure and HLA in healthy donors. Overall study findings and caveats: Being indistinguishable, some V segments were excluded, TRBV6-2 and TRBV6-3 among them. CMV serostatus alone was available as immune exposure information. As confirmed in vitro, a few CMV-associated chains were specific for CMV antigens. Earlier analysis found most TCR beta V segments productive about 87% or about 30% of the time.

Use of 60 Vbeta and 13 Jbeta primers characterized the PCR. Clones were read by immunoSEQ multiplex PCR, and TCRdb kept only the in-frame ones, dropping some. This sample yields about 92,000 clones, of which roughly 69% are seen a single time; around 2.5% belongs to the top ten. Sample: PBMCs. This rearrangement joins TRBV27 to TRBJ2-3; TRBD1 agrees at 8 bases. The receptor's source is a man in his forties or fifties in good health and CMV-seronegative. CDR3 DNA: TGTGCCAGCAGTCAGGGGGCTGCGACAGATACGCAGTATTTT. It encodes CASSQGAATDTQYF.